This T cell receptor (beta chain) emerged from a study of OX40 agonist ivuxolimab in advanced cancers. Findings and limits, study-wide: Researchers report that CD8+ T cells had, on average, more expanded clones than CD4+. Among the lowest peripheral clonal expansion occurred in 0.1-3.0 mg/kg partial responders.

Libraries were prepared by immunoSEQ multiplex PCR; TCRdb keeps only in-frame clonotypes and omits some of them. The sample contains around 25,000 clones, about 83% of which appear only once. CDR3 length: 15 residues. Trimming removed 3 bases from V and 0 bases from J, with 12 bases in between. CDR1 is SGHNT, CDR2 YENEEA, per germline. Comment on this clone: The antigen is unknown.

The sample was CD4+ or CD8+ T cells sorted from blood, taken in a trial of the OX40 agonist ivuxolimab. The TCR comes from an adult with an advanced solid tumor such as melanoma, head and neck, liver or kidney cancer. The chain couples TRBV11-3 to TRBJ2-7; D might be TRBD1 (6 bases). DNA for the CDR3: TGTGCCAGCAGCTTTCGGACAGTTAGCTCCTACGAGCAGTACTTC. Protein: CASSFRTVSSYEQYF.